The rows below give T cell receptor beta chains drawn from one sample of a study of breast tumors, draining lymph nodes, adjacent tissues. TCRdb re-called the multiplex PCR reads with MiXCR, one entry per CDR3 protein. The table includes about 13,000 distinct CDR3 sequences, approximately 62% detected once. The specimen was tumor-adjacent breast tissue. Receptor source: a female donor with breast cancer. Some clones in this sample may be carry-over from other donors' samples. CDR3s include the opening cysteine and the closing phenylalanine or tryptophan. Size tells how often a clone was seen (once, few, many) or the class of an expanded clone, and some rows leave it out.

V: TRBV6-6; size: .; CDR3: CASSQLGSVGGVSTGELFF
V: TRBV20-1; size: few; CDR3: CSLQGAGGTAGEQFF
V: TRBV28; size: many; CDR3: CASSHLTTAFYNEQFF
V: TRBV11-1; size: few; CDR3: CASSLRDSWGTEAFF
V: TRBV20-1; size: .; CDR3: CSASYAGQPQETQYF
V: TRBV11-2; size: .; CDR3: CASSLVAGWETQYF
V: TRBV7-2; size: few; CDR3: CASSLFGGPNEKLFF
V: TRBV19; size: .; CDR3: CASSIAKRKSHEQYF
V: TRBV7-2; size: .; CDR3: CASSLTSGSSGYGYTF
V: TRBV27; size: .; CDR3: CASSLIGPPTEQYF
V: TRBV5-1; size: .; CDR3: CASSSRGSTNEKLFF
V: TRBV5-1; size: .; CDR3: CASSTELAGGSNTQYF
V: TRBV5-1; size: .; CDR3: CASSSQGDTQYF
V: TRBV10-3; size: .; CDR3: CAISQRTSNQPQHF
V: TRBV5-1; size: .; CDR3: CASSLGTGVGKNTEAFF
V: TRBV7-8; size: .; CDR3: CASSLSSYEQYF
V: TRBV7-8; size: .; CDR3: CASGTVPSGGYEQYF
V: TRBV19; size: .; CDR3: CATSRGASGMEQYF
V: TRBV19; size: .; CDR3: CASNPGRSSFGGQFF